These T cell receptor beta chains were read from a single sample in a study of blood T cell repertoires in COVID-19. Clones were sequenced by immunoSEQ multiplex PCR, and TCRdb holds only the in-frame ones, with some missing. The profile covers roughly 320,000 clones, with 90% appearing a single time and 6.3% taken by the ten largest. What was sequenced was peripheral blood. These receptors all stem from a woman between 45 and 65 years old with COVID-19, enrolled during active disease. CDR3s include the opening cysteine and the closing phenylalanine or tryptophan. A D gene is named only where the DNA matches it firmly. Expanded clones get a size class; other rows say once, few or many, or leave the size out.

J	D	size	V	DNA	CDR3
TRBJ1-1	NA	NA	TRBV7-3	TGTGCCAGCAGCTTTCTATGGAACACTGAAGCTTTCTTT	CASSFLWNTEAFF
TRBJ1-1	NA	NA	TRBV6-5	TGTGCCAGCAGTCCCCTGGGCAGGGGAATTGAAGCTTTCTTT	CASSPLGRGIEAFF
TRBJ1-1	NA	NA	TRBV27	TGTGCCAGCAGTTTAGTATCGGGGGGGAACACTGAAGCTTTCTTT	CASSLVSGGNTEAFF
TRBJ2-1	NA	NA	TRBV5-4	TGTGCCAGCAGCCCCCTAGGTGGGGGGAGCTCCTACAATGAGCAGTTCTTC	CASSPLGGGSSYNEQFF
TRBJ1-4	NA	once	TRBV19	TGTGCCAGTAGCCAGACTCAGGGGATTCGGGAAAAACTGTTTTTT	CASSQTQGIREKLFF
TRBJ2-5	TRBD2	NA	TRBV2	TGTGCCAGCAGTGTAGCGGGAGGGAGAGAGACCCAGTACTTC	CASSVAGGRETQYF
TRBJ1-4	NA	NA	TRBV29-1	TGCAGCGTTGAAAGGTCAGGAGGGGAAAAACTGTTTTTT	CSVERSGGEKLFF
TRBJ1-1	TRBD1	NA	TRBV12-5	TGTGCTAGTGGTTTGGTACAGGGGACAGGGATGAACACTGAAGCTTTCTTT	CASGLVQGTGMNTEAFF
TRBJ2-7	TRBD2	once	TRBV28	TGTGCCAGCAGTTTCCTCCTAGCGGGAGATCAGGAGCAGTACTTC	CASSFLLAGDQEQYF
TRBJ2-7	TRBD1	NA	TRBV7-9	TGTGCCAGCAGCCCGCAGACCGGGACAGGCCGCTACGAGCAGTACTTC	CASSPQTGTGRYEQYF
TRBJ2-3	NA	NA	TRBV19	TGTGCCAGTAGTATCGCGGCTCCAGGGGAAGATACGCAGTATTTT	CASSIAAPGEDTQYF
TRBJ1-6	NA	NA	TRBV5-4	TGTGCCAGCAGCCAGATTCAGGGAAGCCATTCACCCCTCCACTTT	CASSQIQGSHSPLHF
TRBJ1-2	NA	NA	TRBV19	TGTGCCATCGCGTCGGGGGGCGTTGGCTACACCTTC	CAIASGGVGYTF
TRBJ2-7	NA	NA	TRBV5-6	TGTGCCAGCTCAAGGGACTTACAGAGGTTCTACGAGCAGTACTTC	CASSRDLQRFYEQYF
TRBJ2-1	NA	NA	TRBV7-2	TGTGCCAGCAGCTTGGACATGGGGGGTGTGCGCAATGAGCAGTTCTTC	CASSLDMGGVRNEQFF
TRBJ1-5	NA	NA	TRBV5-1	TGCGCCAGCAGCTTGGGGACAGGCAATCAGCCCCAGCATTTT	CASSLGTGNQPQHF
TRBJ2-3	TRBD2	NA	TRBV5-6	TGTGCCAGCAGCCCGACTAGCGGGCGACCCACAGATACGCAGTATTTT	CASSPTSGRPTDTQYF
TRBJ2-4	TRBD1	few	TRBV11-2	TGTGCCAGCGCCCTTATAGGGGACAGCCTAATAGCCAAAAACATTCAGTACTTC	CASALIGDSLIAKNIQYF
TRBJ1-3	TRBD1	NA	TRBV6-5	TGTGCCAGCAGTACTGGACAGGAGGGGAACACCATATATTTT	CASSTGQEGNTIYF
TRBJ1-4	TRBD1	NA	TRBV7-9	TGTGCCAGCAGCCCTCGGTCAGGGGGAGAAAAACTGTTTTTT	CASSPRSGGEKLFF
TRBJ2-7	TRBD1	NA	TRBV27	TGTGCCAGCGGACAGGGGGCATCCTACGAGCAGTACTTC	CASGQGASYEQYF
TRBJ2-1	NA	NA	TRBV29-1	TGCAGCGTTGCACGATACAGGGAAAATGAGCAGTTCTTC	CSVARYRENEQFF
TRBJ2-3	NA	NA	TRBV6-5	TGTGCCAGCAGCCTCCCGGGGACAGATACGCAGTATTTT	CASSLPGTDTQYF
TRBJ2-1	TRBD2	NA	TRBV5-1	TGCGCCAGCAGCTTAATACTAGCGGGAGAAGACAATGAGCAGTTCTTC	CASSLILAGEDNEQFF
TRBJ2-7	TRBD2	NA	TRBV5-4	TGTGCCAGCACCGGCGGGAGGACTAGCATTAGCGAGCAGTACTTC	CASTGGRTSISEQYF
TRBJ2-3	NA	NA	TRBV7-7	TGTGCTAGCAGCTCGAGCGGTGATTCAAGCGCGCAGTATTTT	CASSSSGDSSAQYF
TRBJ1-5	NA	NA	TRBV27	TGTGCCAGCAGTCCGGGGGGCGGGGGGACAATCTATAGCAATCAGCCCCAGCATTTT	CASSPGGGGTIYSNQPQHF
TRBJ2-7	TRBD1	NA	TRBV25-1	TGTGCCAGCAGCATACAGGGGTCGGCCTACGAGCAGTACTTC	CASSIQGSAYEQYF
TRBJ1-1	NA	NA	TRBV7-2	TGTGCCAGCAGCTTATCAGGGAAAACTGAAGCTTTCTTT	CASSLSGKTEAFF
TRBJ2-7	TRBD1	NA	TRBV7-2	TGTGCCAGCAGCTTAGGTGACAGGGTCGTGGACGAGCAGTACTTC	CASSLGDRVVDEQYF
TRBJ2-7	NA	NA	TRBV2	TGTGCCAGCAGTGAACGGATCACAGGGAGCTCCTACGAGCAGTACTTC	CASSERITGSSYEQYF
TRBJ1-1	NA	NA	TRBV7-9	TGTGCCAGCAGACCGCGAAGTGAAAGAATGAACACTGAAGCTTTCTTT	CASRPRSERMNTEAFF
TRBJ1-1	NA	NA	TRBV12-3/TRBV12-4	TGTGCCAGCAGTTTGAGCACTGAAGCTTTCTTT	CASSLSTEAFF
TRBJ1-1	TRBD1	NA	TRBV29-1	TGCAGCGTCCGACAGGGATACGGTGGCACTGAAGCTTTCTTT	CSVRQGYGGTEAFF
TRBJ2-7	NA	NA	TRBV24-1	TGTGCCACCAGTGACACGCGGGACTTTAAACCTTACGAGCAGTACTTC	CATSDTRDFKPYEQYF
TRBJ2-7	TRBD1	once	TRBV30	TGTGCCTGGGCCACCGGGACAGGGTTTCACGAGCAGTACTTC	CAWATGTGFHEQYF
TRBJ2-7	TRBD1	NA	TRBV19	TGTGCCAGTAGTATATTACAGGGGACCGAGCAGTACTTC	CASSILQGTEQYF
TRBJ1-6	TRBD1	NA	TRBV3-1/TRBV3-2	TGTGCCAGCAGCCAAAGCTCGACAGGGTCCTATAATTCACCCCTCCACTTT	CASSQSSTGSYNSPLHF
TRBJ2-3	NA	NA	TRBV10-3	TGTGCCATCAGTGAGGGGGCTATTAGTACGCAGTATTTT	CAISEGAISTQYF
TRBJ2-5	TRBD1	NA	TRBV9	TGTGCCAGCAGCCCGACAGGGGGCGCAAAAGAGACCCAGTACTTC	CASSPTGGAKETQYF
TRBJ1-1	TRBD1	once	TRBV5-4	TGTGCCAGCAGCGGACAGGGGGCCGGGAACACTGAAGCTTTCTTT	CASSGQGAGNTEAFF
TRBJ1-5	TRBD1	NA	TRBV7-8	TGTGCCAGCAGCCCTTTGGACAGGGCAAATCAGCCCCAGCATTTT	CASSPLDRANQPQHF
TRBJ1-4	NA	NA	TRBV4-2	TGTGCCAGCAGCCCAAGACAGACGGAGAATAATGAAAAACTGTTTTTT	CASSPRQTENNEKLFF
TRBJ2-7	NA	NA	TRBV5-1	TGCGCCAGCAGCCTAGGGGGGGAATGGAGCTACGAGCAGTACTTC	CASSLGGEWSYEQYF
TRBJ2-1	NA	NA	TRBV27	TGTGCCAGCAGTTTAAAATGGAGAAATGAGCAGTTCTTC	CASSLKWRNEQFF
TRBJ2-3	TRBD2	once	TRBV19	TGTGCCAGTAGTATAGTGGCTAGCGGGCGAGGGCAAACAGATACGCAGTATTTT	CASSIVASGRGQTDTQYF
TRBJ1-3	NA	NA	TRBV15	TGTGCCACCAGCAGAACGGGAAGAGGGTTTGGAAACACCATATATTTT	CATSRTGRGFGNTIYF